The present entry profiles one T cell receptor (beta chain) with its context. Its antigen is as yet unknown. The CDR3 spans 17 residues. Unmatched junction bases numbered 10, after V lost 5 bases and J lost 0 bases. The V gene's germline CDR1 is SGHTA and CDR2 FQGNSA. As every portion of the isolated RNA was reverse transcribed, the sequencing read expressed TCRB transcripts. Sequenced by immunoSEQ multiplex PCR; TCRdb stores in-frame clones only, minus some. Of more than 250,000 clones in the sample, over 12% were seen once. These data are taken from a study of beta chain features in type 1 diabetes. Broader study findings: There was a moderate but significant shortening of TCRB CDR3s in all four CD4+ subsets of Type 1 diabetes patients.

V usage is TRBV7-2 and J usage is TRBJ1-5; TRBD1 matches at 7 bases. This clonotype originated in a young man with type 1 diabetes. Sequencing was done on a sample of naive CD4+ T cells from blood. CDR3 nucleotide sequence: TGTGCCAGCAGCAAAAGACAGGGACCCTATAGCAATCAGCCCCAGCATTTT. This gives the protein CASSKRQGPYSNQPQHF. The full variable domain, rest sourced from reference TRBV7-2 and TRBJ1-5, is GAGVSQSPSNKVTEKGKDVELRCDPISGHTALYWYRQSLGQGLEFLIYFQGNSAPDKSGLPSDRFSAERTGGSVSTLTIQRTQQEDSAVYLCASSKRQGPYSNQPQHFGDGTRLSIL.